Below, one TCR beta chain is given with its context. Antigen specificity is unknown. The sample comes from a study of T cell responses to AZD1222 COVID-19 vaccine. Overall study results and limits: Spike regions recognized by vaccine-associated CD4 TCRs spanned the protein, led by 160-218 and 743-854. Every sample of the repertoires postdated the peak T cell response.

Profiling relied on immunoSEQ multiplex PCR, and the TCRdb table lists in-frame clones only, not all of them. The sample lists some 89,000 clones; more than 90% were seen once. Deletions cut 3 bases from V and 0 bases from J, with 15 bases between. The CDR3 spans 16 residues. Germline V CDR1 and CDR2: WNHNN, SYGVQD (reference sequence). The origin of this receptor is an adult in good health. Sequencing was performed on peripheral blood, taken on day 0 of AZD1222 vaccination. The chain joins TRBV10-1 to TRBJ2-7, with TRBD2 as a possible D gene (6 bases). The CDR3 coding sequence is TGCGCCAGCAGTGACGGGCCCGGGGGTAGCTCCTACGAGCAGTACTTC. This codes for CASSDGPGGSSYEQYF.